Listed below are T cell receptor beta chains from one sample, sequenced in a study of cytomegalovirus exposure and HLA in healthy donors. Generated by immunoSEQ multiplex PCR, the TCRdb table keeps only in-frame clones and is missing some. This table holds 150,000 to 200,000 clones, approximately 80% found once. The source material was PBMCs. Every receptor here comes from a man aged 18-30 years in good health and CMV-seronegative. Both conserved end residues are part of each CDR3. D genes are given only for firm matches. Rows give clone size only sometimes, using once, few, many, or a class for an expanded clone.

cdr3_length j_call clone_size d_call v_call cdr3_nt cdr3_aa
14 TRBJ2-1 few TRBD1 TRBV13 TGTGCCAGCAGCTCGGACAGGCATTCCAGTGAGCAGTTCTTC CASSSDRHSSEQFF
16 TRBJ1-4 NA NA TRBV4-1 TGCGCCAGCAGCCAAGAGCGGCGGCAGAGTAATGAAAAACTGTTTTTT CASSQERRQSNEKLFF
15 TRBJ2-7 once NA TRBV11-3 TGTGCCAGCAGCTTAGGAGAGGGGAGGCCATACGAGCAGTACTTC CASSLGEGRPYEQYF
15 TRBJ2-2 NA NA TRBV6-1 TGTGCCAGCACTGGAGGGTCAGGGAACACCGGGGAGCTGTTTTTT CASTGGSGNTGELFF
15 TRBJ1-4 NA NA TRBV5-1 TGCGCCAGCAGCCCTCGGAGCACCGGTTTGGAAAAACTGTTTTTT CASSPRSTGLEKLFF
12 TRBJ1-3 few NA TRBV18 TGTGCCAGCTCACCACTCCAGGGCACCATATATTTT CASSPLQGTIYF
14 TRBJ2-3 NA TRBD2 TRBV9 TGTGCCAGCTCTAGGACTAGCGGAACAGATACGCAGTATTTT CASSRTSGTDTQYF
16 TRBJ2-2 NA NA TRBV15 TGTGCCACCAGCAGTGGCTGGGGCTCTACCCAGGCGGAGCTGTTTTTT CATSSGWGSTQAELFF
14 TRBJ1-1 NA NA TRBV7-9 TGTGCCAGCAGCCGTTTCGGGGATGACACTGAAGCTTTCTTT CASSRFGDDTEAFF
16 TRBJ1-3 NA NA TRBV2 TGTGCCAGCGTGGCTTGGACAACTTCCACTGGAAACACCATATATTTT CASVAWTTSTGNTIYF
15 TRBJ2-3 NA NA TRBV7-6 TGTGCCAGCAGCTTATCTAGGGGTCTCGCAGATACGCAGTATTTT CASSLSRGLADTQYF
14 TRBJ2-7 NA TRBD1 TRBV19 TGTGCCAGTAGGCTACAGGGGACCGCCTACGAGCAGTACTTC CASRLQGTAYEQYF
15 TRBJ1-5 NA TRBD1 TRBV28 TGTGCCAGCAGTCTACTGACAGGGAGGAATCAGCCCCAGCATTTT CASSLLTGRNQPQHF
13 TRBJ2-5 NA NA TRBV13 TGTGCCAGCAGCTCATACTCTCAAGAGACCCAGTACTTC CASSSYSQETQYF
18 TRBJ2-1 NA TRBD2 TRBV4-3 TGCGCCAGCAGCCAACGACTAGCGGGAGCCCTCTCCTACAATGAGCAGTTCTTC CASSQRLAGALSYNEQFF
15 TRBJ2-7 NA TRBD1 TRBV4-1 TGCGCCAGCAGCCCGTCGGACAGGGGAGGCTACGAGCAGTACTTC CASSPSDRGGYEQYF
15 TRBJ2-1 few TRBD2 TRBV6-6 TGTGCCAGCGAGTTAAGCGGGAGTCTGTACAATGAGCAGTTCTTC CASELSGSLYNEQFF
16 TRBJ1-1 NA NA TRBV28 TGTGCCAGCAGTCTTACACCAAACGTCGGGGGAACTGAAGCTTTCTTT CASSLTPNVGGTEAFF
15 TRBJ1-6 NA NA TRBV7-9 TGTGCCAGCAGCTTAGAGCTCAGGGAACGTTCACCCCTCCACTTT CASSLELRERSPLHF
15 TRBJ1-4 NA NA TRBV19 TGTGCCAGTAGTATAGGGGGCCACATAAATGAAAAACTGTTTTTT CASSIGGHINEKLFF
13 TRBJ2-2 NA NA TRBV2 TGTGCCAGCAGTGAAGAGAGGACCGGGGAGCTGTTTTTT CASSEERTGELFF
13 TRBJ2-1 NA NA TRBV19 TGTGCCAGTACCCCCTCCTGGGGGGATGAGCAGTTCTTC CASTPSWGDEQFF
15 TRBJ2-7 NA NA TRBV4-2 TGTGCCAGCAGCCACCTGAGACAGGTGACCTACGAGCAGTACTTC CASSHLRQVTYEQYF
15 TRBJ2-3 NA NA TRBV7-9 TGTGCCAGCAGCCCGACAGCAGTTTATCCAGATACGCAGTATTTT CASSPTAVYPDTQYF
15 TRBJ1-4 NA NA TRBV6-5 TGTGCCAGCAGTTACGTCAGGGCAACTAATGAAAAACTGTTTTTT CASSYVRATNEKLFF
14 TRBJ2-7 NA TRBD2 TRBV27 TGTGCCAGTCGGGATTGGGAGGGACCGGACGAGCAGTACTTC CASRDWEGPDEQYF